This passage covers 2 T cell receptor beta chains from one sample sequenced in a study of T-cell reconstitution after alpha-beta-depleted transplantation in children. Unique molecular identifiers were used to barcode this TCRbeta library. From the PCR reads, TCRdb called clonotypes with MiXCR, one entry per CDR3 protein. The sample holds hundreds of thousands of distinct CDR3 sequences, roughly 15% seen once. Sequenced material: PBMCs from the stem cell graft donor, taken from the stem cell graft. All receptors come from a human donor who donated a stem cell graft to a child with acute myeloid leukemia.

This clonotype came up a few times. The chain joins TRBV5-5 to TRBJ1-6; tentative D call: TRBD1 (6 bases). Germline V gives CDR1 SGHKS, CDR2 YYEKEE (reference sequence). CDR3 length: 16 residues. Trimming removed 3 bases at V and 6 bases at J, with 16 bases between. Here the CDR3 reads CASSSVAPGANSPLHF. DNA for the CDR3: TGTGCCAGCAGCTCGGTCGCCCCAGGGGCTAATTCACCCCTCCACTTT.

V usage is TRBV5-8 and J usage is TRBJ1-5; D not certain. The V gene lost 0 bases and the J gene lost 2 bases, with 9 bases spanning the gap. Per the germline V gene, CDR1 is SGHTS and CDR2 is YDEGEE. CDR3 length equals 15 residues. DNA for the CDR3: TGTGCCAGCAGCTTGGTTGGCAGACGCAATCAGCCCCAGCATTTT. Protein: CASSLVGRRNQPQHF. Complete variable domain (other parts from reference TRBV5-8 and TRBJ1-5): EAGVTQSPTHLIKTRGQQATLRCSPISGHTSVYWYQQALGLGLQFLLWYDEGEERNRGNFPPRFSGRQFPNYSSELNVNALELEDSALYLCASSLVGRRNQPQHFGDGTRLSIL.